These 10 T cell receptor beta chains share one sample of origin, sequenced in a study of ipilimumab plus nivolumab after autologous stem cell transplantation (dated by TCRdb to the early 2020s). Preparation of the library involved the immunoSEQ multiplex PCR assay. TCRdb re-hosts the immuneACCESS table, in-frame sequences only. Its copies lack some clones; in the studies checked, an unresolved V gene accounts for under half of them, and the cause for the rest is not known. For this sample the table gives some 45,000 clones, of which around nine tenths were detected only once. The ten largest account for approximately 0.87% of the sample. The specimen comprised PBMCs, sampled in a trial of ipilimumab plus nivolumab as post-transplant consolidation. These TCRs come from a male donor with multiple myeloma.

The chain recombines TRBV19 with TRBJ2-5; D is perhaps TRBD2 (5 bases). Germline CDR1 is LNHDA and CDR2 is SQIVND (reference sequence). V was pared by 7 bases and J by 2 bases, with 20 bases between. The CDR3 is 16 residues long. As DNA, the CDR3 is TGTGCCAGTACCTCCCTAGGGCGCCGAGGGCAAGAGACCCAGTACTTC. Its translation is CASTSLGRRGQETQYF.

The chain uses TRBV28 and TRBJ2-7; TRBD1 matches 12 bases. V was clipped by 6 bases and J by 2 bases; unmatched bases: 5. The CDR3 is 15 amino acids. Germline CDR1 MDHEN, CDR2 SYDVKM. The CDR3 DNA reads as TGTGCCAGCAGCTCGGGACAGGGGGCCGCCTACGAGCAGTACTTC. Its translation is CASSSGQGAAYEQYF.

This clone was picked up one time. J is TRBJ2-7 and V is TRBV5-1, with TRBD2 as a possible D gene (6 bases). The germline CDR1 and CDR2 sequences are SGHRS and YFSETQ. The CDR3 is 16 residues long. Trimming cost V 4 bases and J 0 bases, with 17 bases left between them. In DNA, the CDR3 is TGCGCCAGCAGCGGAGGGACGGGAATGAGCTCCTACGAGCAGTACTTC. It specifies CASSGGTGMSSYEQYF. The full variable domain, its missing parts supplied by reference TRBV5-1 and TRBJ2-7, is KAGVTQTPRYLIKTRGQQVTLSCSPISGHRSVSWYQQTPGQGLQFLFEYFSETQRNKGNFPGRFSGRQFSNSRSEMNVSTLELGDSALYLCASSGGTGMSSYEQYFGPGTRLTVT.

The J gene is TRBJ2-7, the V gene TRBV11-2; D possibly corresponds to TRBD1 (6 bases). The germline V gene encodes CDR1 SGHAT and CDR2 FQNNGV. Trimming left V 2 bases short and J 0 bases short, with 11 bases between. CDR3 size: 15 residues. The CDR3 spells CASSLSQGSSYEQYF. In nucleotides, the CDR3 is TGTGCCAGCAGCTTATCACAGGGAAGCTCCTACGAGCAGTACTTC.

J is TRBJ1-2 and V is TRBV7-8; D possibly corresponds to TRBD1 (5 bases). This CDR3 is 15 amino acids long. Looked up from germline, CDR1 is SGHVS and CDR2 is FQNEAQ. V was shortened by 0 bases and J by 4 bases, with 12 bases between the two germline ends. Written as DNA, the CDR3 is TGTGCCAGCAGCTTAGCGAGCGGGGGGACCTATGGCTACACCTTC. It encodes CASSLASGGTYGYTF.

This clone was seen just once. The DNA for the CDR3 is TGTGCCAGCTCAGGGACAGGCCGGGAGCAGTACTTC. It encodes CASSGTGREQYF. The genes are TRBV6-5 and TRBJ2-7; 8 positions agree with TRBD1. The CDR3 has 12 residues. V lost 8 bases to trimming and J lost 7 bases; unmatched junction nucleotides: 7. Germline V gene sequence: CDR1 MNHEY, CDR2 SVGAGI.

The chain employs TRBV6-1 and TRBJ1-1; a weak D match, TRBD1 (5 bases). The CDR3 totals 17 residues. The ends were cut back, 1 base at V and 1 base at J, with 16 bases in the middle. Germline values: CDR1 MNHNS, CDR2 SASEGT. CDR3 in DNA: TGTGCCAGCAGTGAAGGGTTGGGCAGGGTGAAGAACACTGAAGCTTTCTTT. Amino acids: CASSEGLGRVKNTEAFF.

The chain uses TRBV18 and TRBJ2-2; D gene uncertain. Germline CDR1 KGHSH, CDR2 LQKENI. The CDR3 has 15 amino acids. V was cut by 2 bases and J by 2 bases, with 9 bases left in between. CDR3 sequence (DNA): TGTGCCAGCTCACCAAACGAAATCAACACCGGGGAGCTGTTTTTT. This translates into CASSPNEINTGELFF.

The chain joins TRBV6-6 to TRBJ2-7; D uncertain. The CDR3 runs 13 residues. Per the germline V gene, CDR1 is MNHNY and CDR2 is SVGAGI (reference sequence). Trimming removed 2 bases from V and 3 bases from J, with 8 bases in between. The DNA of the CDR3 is TGTGCCAGCAGTTACCCGGTGGGCTACGAGCAGTACTTC. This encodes CASSYPVGYEQYF.

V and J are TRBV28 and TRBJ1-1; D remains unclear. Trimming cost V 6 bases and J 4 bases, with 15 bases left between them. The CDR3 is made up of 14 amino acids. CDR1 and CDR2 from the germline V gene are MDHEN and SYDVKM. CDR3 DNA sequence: TGTGCCAGCAGCCCCGGGGTTTTGACCACTGAAGCTTTCTTT. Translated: CASSPGVLTTEAFF.